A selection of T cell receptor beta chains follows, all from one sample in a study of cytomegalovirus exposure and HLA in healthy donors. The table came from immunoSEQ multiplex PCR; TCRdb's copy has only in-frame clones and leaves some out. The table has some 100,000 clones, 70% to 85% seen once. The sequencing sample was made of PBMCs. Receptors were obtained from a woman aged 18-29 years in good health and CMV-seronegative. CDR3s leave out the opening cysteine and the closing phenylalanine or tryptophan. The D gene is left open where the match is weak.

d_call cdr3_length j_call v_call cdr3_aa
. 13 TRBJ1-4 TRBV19 ASSIPSATNEKLF
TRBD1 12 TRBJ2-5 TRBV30 AWSPGTGQETQY
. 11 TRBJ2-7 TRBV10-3 AISTGFSYEQY
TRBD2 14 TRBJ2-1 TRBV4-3 ASSHPAGVGYNEQF
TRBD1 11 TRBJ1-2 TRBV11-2 ASSSTGVYGYT
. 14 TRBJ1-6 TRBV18 ASSSLGAGDNSPLH
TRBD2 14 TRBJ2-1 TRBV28 ASVGLRTSGYNEQF
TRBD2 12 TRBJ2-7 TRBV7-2 ASSPGTSGGAQY
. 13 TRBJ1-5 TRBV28 ASSLSGAGNQPQH
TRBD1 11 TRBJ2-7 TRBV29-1 SVTGQGGYEQY
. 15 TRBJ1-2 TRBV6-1 ASSESGVGEELRGYT
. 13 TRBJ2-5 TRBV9 ASSVGGTMMETQY
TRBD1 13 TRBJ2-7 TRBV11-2 ASSLGTGGSYEQY
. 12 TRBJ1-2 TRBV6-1 ASSEARSNYGYT
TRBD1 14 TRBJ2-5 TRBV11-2 ASSLAAGTALRTQY
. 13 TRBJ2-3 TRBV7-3 ASSLTRGTQDTQY
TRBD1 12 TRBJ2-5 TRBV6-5 ASSPMTGQETQY